These 27 T cell receptor beta chains share one sample of origin, sequenced in a study of blood T cell repertoires in COVID-19 (dated by TCRdb to the early 2020s). Receptor libraries were prepared by the immunoSEQ multiplex PCR assay. TCRdb provides this immuneACCESS table in a form limited to in-frame rearrangements. Some clones are lacking; in checked studies, under half of them reflect an unresolved V gene, and why the rest are absent is not known. The sample has around 270,000 clones on record, around 90% of them singletons. Of the sample, 5.2% falls within the top ten clones. The specimen was peripheral blood. The receptors shown here come from a woman between 55 and 75 years old with COVID-19, enrolled during active disease.

The V and J genes are TRBV3-1 (or the pseudogene TRBV3-2) and TRBJ1-2, with TRBD1 identical over 10 bases. The V gene's germline CDR1 is LGHDT and CDR2 YNNKEL (reference sequence). J was trimmed by 8 bases and V by 4 bases; bases with no gene match: 4. This CDR3 comprises 13 residues. CDR3 in DNA: TGTGCCAGCAGCCTCGACAGGGGGCAGGGCTACACCTTC. Its translation is CASSLDRGQGYTF.

The table lists this clone with many counts. This chain joins TRBV20-1 and TRBJ1-2; D unclear. V was pared by 3 bases and J by 6 bases, with 11 bases between. The germline CDR1 and CDR2 sequences are DFQATT and SNEGSKA (reference sequence). This CDR3 comprises 12 residues. CDR3 in amino acids: CSASYFGDGYTF. The DNA of the CDR3 is TGCAGTGCTAGTTATTTCGGGGATGGCTACACCTTC.

This chain uses TRBV5-1 with TRBJ2-2; the match to TRBD2 covers 14 bases. The CDR3 totals 17 residues. The trim removed 7 bases at V and 6 bases at J, leaving 11 bases unmatched. Germline lookup yields CDR1 SGHRS and CDR2 YFSETQ. In nucleotides, the CDR3 is TGCGCCAGCGTGGGACAGACGGGACTAGCGGGAGCCGGGGAGCTGTTTTTT. This translates into CASVGQTGLAGAGELFF. Using reference TRBV5-1 and TRBJ2-2 for the parts outside the CDR3, the full variable domain is KAGVTQTPRYLIKTRGQQVTLSCSPISGHRSVSWYQQTPGQGLQFLFEYFSETQRNKGNFPGRFSGRQFSNSRSEMNVSTLELGDSALYLCASVGQTGLAGAGELFFGEGSRLTVL.

J is TRBJ2-7 and V is TRBV6-5; D is ambiguous. Germline loops: CDR1 MNHEY, CDR2 SVGAGI. The V gene lost 6 bases and the J gene lost 2 bases, with 8 bases spanning the gap. The CDR3 length is 12 residues. The CDR3 sequence: CASRMTPYEQYF. CDR3 coding DNA: TGTGCCAGCAGGATGACACCCTACGAGCAGTACTTC.

The chain joins TRBV6-4 to TRBJ2-1; 10 bases line up with TRBD1. Germline loops: CDR1 MRHNA, CDR2 SNTAGT. This CDR3 is 15 amino acids long. The junction had 5 bases not matched to a gene; V was cut back by 5 bases and J by 4 bases. CDR3 sequence: CASSKDRGNYNEQFF. CDR3 DNA: TGTGCCAGCAGTAAGGACAGGGGGAATTACAATGAGCAGTTCTTC.

The V and J genes are TRBV5-1 and TRBJ1-1, with a tentative D call TRBD1 (5 bases). CDR1 is SGHRS, CDR2 YFSETQ, per germline. Trimming removed 4 bases at V and 1 base at J, with 8 bases between. The CDR3 extends over 13 amino acids. CDR3 sequence: CASSRTGNTEAFF. In DNA form, the CDR3 reads TGCGCCAGCAGCCGCACAGGGAACACTGAAGCTTTCTTT.

This rearrangement joins TRBV28 to TRBJ1-2; D perhaps matches TRBD1 (5 bases). The CDR3 covers 12 residues. V dropped 8 bases and J dropped 4 bases, with 11 bases sitting between them. Germline V gene sequence: CDR1 MDHEN, CDR2 SYDVKM. In DNA, the CDR3 is TGTGCCAGCGGTCTCCAGGGCTATGGCTACACCTTC. Translated: CASGLQGYGYTF.

The CDR3 DNA reads TGTGCCAGCAGTTTCCTCGGAGGGATGATCGACACTGAAGCTTTCTTT. Translation: CASSFLGGMIDTEAFF. This chain connects TRBV28 to TRBJ1-1; D gene uncertain. The germline gives CDR1 MDHEN, CDR2 SYDVKM. The CDR3 has 16 residues. The germline V and J ends were trimmed by 3 bases and 3 bases, with 17 bases remaining between them.

V and J are TRBV27 and TRBJ2-3; the D gene is possibly TRBD2 (6 bases). The germline V gene has CDR1 MNHEY and CDR2 SMNVEV (reference sequence). Trimming took 0 bases from V and 4 from J, leaving 14 bases between them. The CDR3 contains 16 residues. CDR3 protein: CASSLSPTRLADTQYF. The CDR3 DNA sequence: TGTGCCAGCAGTTTATCGCCCACGAGACTAGCAGATACGCAGTATTTT.

V usage is TRBV5-1 and J usage is TRBJ2-7, with D perhaps matching TRBD1 (6 bases). Germline lookup yields CDR1 SGHRS and CDR2 YFSETQ. The CDR3 has 14 residues. V was pared by 0 bases and J by 3 bases, with 10 bases between. CDR3 sequence reads: CASSLGTGLYEQYF. CDR3 sequence (DNA): TGCGCCAGCAGCTTGGGCACAGGGCTCTACGAGCAGTACTTC.

The CDR3 nucleotides read TGTGCCACTTTCAGAAGGGCGGGGGGGAACACTGAAGCTTTCTTT. This codes for CATFRRAGGNTEAFF. V usage is TRBV5-6 and J usage is TRBJ1-1, with D perhaps matching TRBD1 (5 bases). The germline gives CDR1 SGHDT, CDR2 YYEEEE. Trimming shortened V by 9 bases and J by 1 base, and 19 bases separated the two germline ends. This CDR3 region has 15 residues.

CDR3 DNA: TGTGCCTGGAGGCGACAACATGGAGGGTCTGGTGGAAACACCATATATTTT. The encoded protein is CAWRRQHGGSGGNTIYF. V and J are TRBV30 and TRBJ1-3; D unresolved. CDR3 size: 17 residues. The germline V gene has CDR1 GTSNPN and CDR2 SVGIG (reference sequence). Trimming cost V 3 bases and J 3 bases, with 21 bases left between them.

This rearrangement joins TRBV19 to TRBJ2-7, with TRBD2 matching 8 bases. The junction had 7 bases not matched to a gene; V was cut back by 4 bases and J by 2 bases. The CDR3 has 15 amino acids. The germline V gene has CDR1 LNHDA and CDR2 SQIVND (reference sequence). This CDR3 is CASSRFAGRAYEQYF. The CDR3, as DNA: TGTGCCAGTAGTAGGTTTGCCGGGAGGGCCTACGAGCAGTACTTC.

V and J are TRBV28 and TRBJ1-4; perhaps TRBD1 as D (6 bases). CDR1 is MDHEN and CDR2 is SYDVKM in the germline V gene. Between the trimmed V and J ends, which lost 2 bases and 4 bases, there was a span of 11 bases. This CDR3 comprises 15 residues. The CDR3 DNA follows: TGTGCCAGCAGTTTAGTGGGAGGGGGTAATGAAAAACTGTTTTTT. It translates to CASSLVGGGNEKLFF.

V is TRBV6-1 and J is TRBJ1-2; D call uncertain. Germline V gene sequence: CDR1 MNHNS, CDR2 SASEGT. Between the trimmed V and J ends, which lost 0 bases and 3 bases, there was a span of 11 bases. CDR3 length: 15 amino acids. DNA of the CDR3: TGTGCCAGCAGTGAAGCGGGCAGGCGACACTATGGCTACACCTTC. Amino acids: CASSEAGRRHYGYTF.

The CDR3 nucleotides read TGTGCCAGCAGTGAAGAGGGACTAGCGGGAAACGAGCAGTTCTTC. Amino acids: CASSEEGLAGNEQFF. This sequence joins TRBV6-1 and TRBJ2-1; TRBD2 matches at 13 bases. The CDR3 has 15 amino acids. The germline V gene has CDR1 MNHNS and CDR2 SASEGT. V was clipped by 1 base and J by 10 bases; unmatched bases: 4.

V and J are TRBV5-6 and TRBJ1-2, with 9 bases lining up with TRBD1. Losses at the gene ends were 3 bases for V and 4 bases for J; bases not matched to a gene: 10. Germline CDR1 and CDR2: SGHDT and YYEEEE. The CDR3 spans 16 residues. DNA of the CDR3: TGTGCCAGCAGCTACCCAGGGGGACAGGGCCCCTATGGCTACACCTTC. It translates to CASSYPGGQGPYGYTF.

J is TRBJ1-6 and V is TRBV4-1; 10 nucleotides agree with TRBD1. Germline CDR1 MGHRA, CDR2 YSYEKL. The CDR3 length is 16 residues. With 1 base clipped from V and 9 bases from J, the junction kept 6 bases outside the gene matches. CDR3 nucleotide sequence: TGCGCCAGCAGCCAAGGGGGACAGGGGTATTCTTCACCCCTCCACTTT. It yields the protein CASSQGGQGYSSPLHF.

V gene TRBV27 combines with J gene TRBJ2-5; TRBD2 aligns across 8 bases. Trimming removed 3 bases from V and 5 bases from J; junction bases left unmatched: 2. The CDR3 is 13 residues long. CDR1 is MNHEY, CDR2 SMNVEV, per germline (reference sequence). CDR3 sequence: CASSFSGTETQYF. CDR3 DNA sequence: TGTGCCAGCAGTTTTAGCGGGACTGAGACCCAGTACTTC.

This clone came up a few times. J is TRBJ2-1 and V is TRBV9; 9 bases agree with TRBD2. This CDR3 is built from 15 residues. Germline CDR1 is SGDLS and CDR2 is YYNGEE. V dropped 4 bases and J dropped 10; count of bases not matched to a gene: 12. CDR3 protein: CASSQGLAGSGEQFF. CDR3 DNA: TGTGCCAGCAGCCAGGGGCTAGCGGGATCAGGGGAGCAGTTCTTC. The full variable domain, its missing parts supplied by reference TRBV9 and TRBJ2-1, is DSGVTQTPKHLITATGQRVTLRCSPRSGDLSVYWYQQSLDQGLQFLIQYYNGEERAKGNILERFSAQQFPDLHSELNLSSLELGDSALYFCASSQGLAGSGEQFFGPGTRLTVL.

Concerning this clone: The same CDR3 also results from other DNA sequences found in this sample. This chain connects TRBV19 to TRBJ1-1; the D gene is possibly TRBD1 (5 bases). This CDR3 is built from 13 residues. V lost 5 bases and J lost 4, with 11 bases in between. Germline V gene lookup returns CDR1 LNHDA and CDR2 SQIVND (reference sequence). In DNA, the CDR3 is TGTGCCAGTAGTCAAGGGAGGGGCACTGAAGCTTTCTTT. It yields the protein CASSQGRGTEAFF.

The chain combines TRBV3-1 (or the pseudogene TRBV3-2) with TRBJ1-2; D is uncertain. CDR1 LGHDT and CDR2 YNNKEL come from the germline V gene (reference sequence). The CDR3 is 13 residues long. V lost 4 bases to trimming and J lost 3 bases, with 9 bases between them. DNA of the CDR3: TGTGCCAGCAGCCTTAATAATTACTATGGCTACACCTTC. Its protein is CASSLNNYYGYTF.

The chain is built from TRBV18 and TRBJ2-7; D is unclear. V lost 2 bases and J 3 bases, leaving 14 bases between the germline ends. Germline V gene sequence: CDR1 KGHSH, CDR2 LQKENI. The CDR3 spans 15 residues. The CDR3 is CASSPRQAIVYEQYF. The CDR3 DNA reads as TGTGCCAGCTCACCAAGGCAGGCTATTGTCTACGAGCAGTACTTC.

For this clone: Other DNA sequences in the same sample also yield this CDR3. The J gene is TRBJ2-7, the V gene TRBV18, with D possibly TRBD1 on 5 matching bases. Trimming removed 2 bases at V and 2 bases at J, with 10 bases between. CDR3 size: 14 residues. Germline lookup yields CDR1 KGHSH and CDR2 LQKENI. CDR3 nucleotide sequence: TGTGCCAGCTCACCAGGGCAGGGTACCTACGAGCAGTACTTC. The encoded protein is CASSPGQGTYEQYF. The whole variable domain, filled in from reference TRBV18 and TRBJ2-7, reads NAGVMQNPRHLVRRRGQEARLRCSPMKGHSHVYWYRQLPEEGLKFMVYLQKENIIDESGMPKERFSAEFPKEGPSILRIQQVVRGDSAAYFCASSPGQGTYEQYFGPGTRLTVT.

The chain links TRBV18 to TRBJ2-1, with D unresolved. Germline V gene lookup returns CDR1 KGHSH and CDR2 LQKENI. The length of the CDR3 is 16 residues. V was cut by 3 bases and J by 0 bases, with 12 bases left in between. The CDR3 region is CASSPSRLSSYNEQFF. CDR3 sequence (DNA): TGTGCCAGCTCACCCTCTAGACTGAGCTCCTACAATGAGCAGTTCTTC. Full variable domain (outside the CDR3, taken from reference TRBV18 and TRBJ2-1): NAGVMQNPRHLVRRRGQEARLRCSPMKGHSHVYWYRQLPEEGLKFMVYLQKENIIDESGMPKERFSAEFPKEGPSILRIQQVVRGDSAAYFCASSPSRLSSYNEQFFGPGTRLTVL.

The rearrangement links TRBV6-2 or TRBV6-3 to TRBJ2-7, with TRBD1 identical over 7 bases. CDR3 length: 16 residues. CDR1 and CDR2 (germline): MNHEY, SVGEGT. J was trimmed by 1 base and V by 6 bases; bases with no gene match: 12. CDR3 coding DNA: TGTGCCAGCAGGCCTGCCCCCCCGACAGGGTCCTACGAGCAGTACTTC. This encodes CASRPAPPTGSYEQYF.

This rearrangement joins TRBV10-1 to TRBJ2-2; possibly TRBD1 for D (5 bases). V lost 3 bases and J lost 5, with 7 bases in between. Germline-derived CDR1 and CDR2 are WNHNN and SYGVQD (reference sequence). This CDR3 has 13 residues. The CDR3 coding sequence is TGCGCCAGCAGTGATAGGGGAACCGGGGAGCTGTTTTTT. Protein: CASSDRGTGELFF.